The present entry profiles one TCR beta chain with its context. Its antigen is not known. The V and J ends lost 4 bases and 5 bases respectively, with 21 bases between them. From germline, CDR1 is SEHNR and CDR2 FQNEAQ (reference sequence). This CDR3 contains 17 residues. Primers for the PCR totalled 60 Vbeta and 13 Jbeta. TCRdb's copy holds only in-frame clones and misses some; the assay was immunoSEQ multiplex PCR. The sample includes 140,000 or so clones, about 82% of them seen just once. This sample is part of a study of cytomegalovirus exposure and HLA in healthy donors. Study-wide results and limits: TCR beta V- and J-gene trimming was later associated with a missense DCLRE1C variant. Later on, an analysis tied around 17,000 TCR beta sequences to HLA alleles at 0.05 false discovery rate. Most of the TCR beta V segments (in an earlier analysis) were productive either about 87% or about 30% of the time. The authors reported that TCR beta sequences could predict HLA-A and HLA-B alleles. These predictions were accurate for most subjects in the first cohort.

Sequencing was carried out using PBMCs. The rearrangement links TRBV7-9 to TRBJ1-5; D is unresolved. The receptor comes from a male donor in good health and CMV-seronegative. The CDR3 protein is CASSSTPTVEGDQPQHF. In DNA, the CDR3 is TGTGCCAGCAGCTCAACCCCGACGGTGGAGGGCGATCAGCCCCAGCATTTT.